Reported below is one T cell receptor beta chain. Here immunoSEQ multiplex PCR was the method, and the copy in TCRdb shows in-frame clones only, minus some. The table lists under 150,000 clones, less than 90% of them singletons. The data were obtained in a study of blood T cell repertoires in COVID-19. Trimming removed 0 bases from V and 2 bases from J; junction bases left unmatched: 3. The germline V gene encodes CDR1 SGHNT and CDR2 YYREEE (reference sequence). The CDR3 consists of 15 residues. This sequence originates from a woman aged 45-59 years who had been exposed to COVID-19. The chain joins TRBV5-4 to TRBJ1-2; 8 bases agree with TRBD1. The specimen sequenced was PBMCs or T cells enriched from blood (not recorded which). The CDR3 DNA is TGTGCCAGCAGCTTGGACAGGGGGTCGAACTATGGCTACACCTTC. This codes for CASSLDRGSNYGYTF.